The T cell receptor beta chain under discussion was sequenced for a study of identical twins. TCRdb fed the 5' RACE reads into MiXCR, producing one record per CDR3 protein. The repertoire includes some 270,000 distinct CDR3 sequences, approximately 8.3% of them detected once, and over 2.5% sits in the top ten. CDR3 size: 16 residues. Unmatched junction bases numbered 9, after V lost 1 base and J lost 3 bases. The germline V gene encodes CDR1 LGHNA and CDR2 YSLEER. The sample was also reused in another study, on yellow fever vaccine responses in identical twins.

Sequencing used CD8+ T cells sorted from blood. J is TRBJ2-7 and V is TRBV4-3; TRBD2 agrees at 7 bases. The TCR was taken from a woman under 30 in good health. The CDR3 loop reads CASSQALSGAVYEQYF. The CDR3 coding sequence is TGCGCCAGCAGCCAAGCCTTGAGCGGGGCGGTCTACGAGCAGTACTTC.